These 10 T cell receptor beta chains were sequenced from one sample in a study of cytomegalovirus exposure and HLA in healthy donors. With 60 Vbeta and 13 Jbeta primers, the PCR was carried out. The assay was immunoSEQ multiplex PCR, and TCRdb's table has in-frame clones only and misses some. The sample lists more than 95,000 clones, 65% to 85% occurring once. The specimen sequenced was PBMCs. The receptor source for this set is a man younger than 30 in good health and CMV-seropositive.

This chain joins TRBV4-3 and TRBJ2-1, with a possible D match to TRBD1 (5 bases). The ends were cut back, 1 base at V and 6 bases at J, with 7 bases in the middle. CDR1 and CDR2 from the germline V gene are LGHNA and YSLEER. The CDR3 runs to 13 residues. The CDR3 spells CASSQAQGNEQFF. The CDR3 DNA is TGCGCCAGCAGCCAAGCTCAGGGCAATGAGCAGTTCTTC.

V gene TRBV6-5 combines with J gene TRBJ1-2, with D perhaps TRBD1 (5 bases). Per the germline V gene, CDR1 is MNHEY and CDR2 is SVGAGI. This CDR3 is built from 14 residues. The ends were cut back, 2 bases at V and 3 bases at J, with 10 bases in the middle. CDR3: CASSYREGHYGYTF. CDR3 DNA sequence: TGTGCCAGCAGTTACAGGGAGGGGCACTATGGCTACACCTTC.

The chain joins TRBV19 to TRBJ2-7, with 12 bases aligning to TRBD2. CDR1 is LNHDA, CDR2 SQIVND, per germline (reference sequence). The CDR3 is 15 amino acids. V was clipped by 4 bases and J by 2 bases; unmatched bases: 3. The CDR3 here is CASSTRLAGAYEQYF. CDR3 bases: TGTGCCAGTAGTACCCGACTAGCGGGAGCCTACGAGCAGTACTTC. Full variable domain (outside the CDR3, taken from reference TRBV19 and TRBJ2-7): DGGITQSPKYLFRKEGQNVTLSCEQNLNHDAMYWYRQDPGQGLRLIYYSQIVNDFQKGDIAEGYSVSREKKESFPLTVTSAQKNPTAFYLCASSTRLAGAYEQYFGPGTRLTVT.

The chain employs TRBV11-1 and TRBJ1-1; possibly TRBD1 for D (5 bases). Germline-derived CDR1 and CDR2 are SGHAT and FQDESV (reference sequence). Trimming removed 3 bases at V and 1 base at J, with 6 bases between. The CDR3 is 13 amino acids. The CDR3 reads CASSFDRNTEAFF. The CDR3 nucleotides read TGTGCCAGCAGCTTTGACAGGAACACTGAAGCTTTCTTT.

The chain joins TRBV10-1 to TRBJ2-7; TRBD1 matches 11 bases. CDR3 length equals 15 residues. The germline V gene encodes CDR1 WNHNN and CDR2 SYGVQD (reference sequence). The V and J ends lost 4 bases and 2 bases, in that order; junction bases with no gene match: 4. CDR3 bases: TGCGCCAGCAGTGCGCGGGACAGGGGGACCTACGAGCAGTACTTC. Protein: CASSARDRGTYEQYF.

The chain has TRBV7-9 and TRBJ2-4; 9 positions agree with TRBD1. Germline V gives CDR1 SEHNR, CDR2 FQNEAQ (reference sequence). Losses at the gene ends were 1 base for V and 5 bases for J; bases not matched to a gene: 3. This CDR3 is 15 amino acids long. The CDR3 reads CASSLGQGVENIQYF. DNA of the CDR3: TGTGCCAGCAGCTTAGGACAGGGGGTGGAAAACATTCAGTACTTC. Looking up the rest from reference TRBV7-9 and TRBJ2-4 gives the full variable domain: DTGVSQNPRHKITKRGQNVTFRCDPISEHNRLYWYRQTLGQGPEFLTYFQNEAQLEKSRLLSDRFSAERPKGSFSTLEIQRTEQGDSAMYLCASSLGQGVENIQYFGAGTRLSVL.

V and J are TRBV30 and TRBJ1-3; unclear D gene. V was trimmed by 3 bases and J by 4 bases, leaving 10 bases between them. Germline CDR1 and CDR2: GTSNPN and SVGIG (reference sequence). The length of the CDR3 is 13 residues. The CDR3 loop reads CAWRQFLGNTIYF. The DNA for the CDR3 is TGTGCCTGGAGACAGTTTCTGGGAAACACCATATATTTT. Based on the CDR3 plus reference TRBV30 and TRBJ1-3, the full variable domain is SQTIHQWPATLVQPVGSPLSLECTVEGTSNPNLYWYRQAAGRGLQLLFYSVGIGQISSEVPQNLSASRPQDRQFILSSKKLLLSDSGFYLCAWRQFLGNTIYFGEGSWLTVV.

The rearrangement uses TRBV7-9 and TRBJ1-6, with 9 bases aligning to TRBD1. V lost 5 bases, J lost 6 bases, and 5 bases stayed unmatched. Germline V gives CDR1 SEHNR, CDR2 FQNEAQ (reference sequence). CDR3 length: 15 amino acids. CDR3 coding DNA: TGTGCCAGCAGCCCGGGGGGACAGGGTAATTCACCCCTCCACTTT. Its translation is CASSPGGQGNSPLHF.

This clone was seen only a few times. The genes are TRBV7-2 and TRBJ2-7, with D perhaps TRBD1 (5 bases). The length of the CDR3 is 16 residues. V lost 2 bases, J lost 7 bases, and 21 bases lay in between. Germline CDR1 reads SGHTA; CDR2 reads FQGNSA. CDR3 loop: CASSLSIGQGRGEQYF. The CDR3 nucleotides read TGTGCCAGCAGCTTAAGTATAGGGCAGGGAAGAGGAGAGCAGTACTTC.

In DNA form, the CDR3 reads TGTGCCTGGACACGGGAGGAAGGCACTGAAGCTTTCTTT. It translates to CAWTREEGTEAFF. The chain joins TRBV30 to TRBJ1-1; D not certain. Trimming cost V 4 bases and J 4 bases, with 13 bases left between them. Germline CDR1 reads GTSNPN; CDR2 reads SVGIG (reference sequence). The CDR3 runs 13 residues.